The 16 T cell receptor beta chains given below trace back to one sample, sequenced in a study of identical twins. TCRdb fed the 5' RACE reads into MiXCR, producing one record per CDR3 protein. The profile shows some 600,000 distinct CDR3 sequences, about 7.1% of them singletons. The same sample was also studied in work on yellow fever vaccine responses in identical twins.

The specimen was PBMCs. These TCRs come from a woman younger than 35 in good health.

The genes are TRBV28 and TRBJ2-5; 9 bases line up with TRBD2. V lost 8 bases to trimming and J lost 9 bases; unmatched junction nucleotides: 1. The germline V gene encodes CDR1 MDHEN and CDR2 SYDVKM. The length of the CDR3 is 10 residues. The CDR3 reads CASQRGAQYF. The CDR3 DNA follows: TGTGCCAGCCAGCGGGGGGCCCAGTACTTC.

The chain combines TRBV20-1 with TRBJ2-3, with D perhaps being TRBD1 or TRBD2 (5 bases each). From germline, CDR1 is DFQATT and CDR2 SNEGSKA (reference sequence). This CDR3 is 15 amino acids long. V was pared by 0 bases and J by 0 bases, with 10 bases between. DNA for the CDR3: TGCAGTGCTAGAGATATGGGGGACAGCACAGATACGCAGTATTTT. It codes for CSARDMGDSTDTQYF.

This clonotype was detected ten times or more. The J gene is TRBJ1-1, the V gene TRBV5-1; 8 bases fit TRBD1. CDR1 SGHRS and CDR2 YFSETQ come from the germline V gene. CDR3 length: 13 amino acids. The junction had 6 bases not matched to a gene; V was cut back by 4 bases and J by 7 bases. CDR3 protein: CASSMTGAVEAFF. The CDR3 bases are TGCGCCAGCAGCATGACAGGGGCGGTTGAAGCTTTCTTT.

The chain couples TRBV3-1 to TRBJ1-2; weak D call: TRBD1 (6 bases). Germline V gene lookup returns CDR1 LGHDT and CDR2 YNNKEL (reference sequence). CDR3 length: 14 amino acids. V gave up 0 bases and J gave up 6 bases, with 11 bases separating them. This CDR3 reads CASSQEYTGNGYTF. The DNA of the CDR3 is TGTGCCAGCAGCCAAGAATATACAGGGAATGGCTACACCTTC. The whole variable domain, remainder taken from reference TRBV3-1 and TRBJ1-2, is DTAVSQTPKYLVTQMGNDKSIKCEQNLGHDTMYWYKQDSKKFLKIMFSYNNKELIINETVPNRFSPKSPDKAHLNLHINSLELGDSAVYFCASSQEYTGNGYTFGSGTRLTVV.

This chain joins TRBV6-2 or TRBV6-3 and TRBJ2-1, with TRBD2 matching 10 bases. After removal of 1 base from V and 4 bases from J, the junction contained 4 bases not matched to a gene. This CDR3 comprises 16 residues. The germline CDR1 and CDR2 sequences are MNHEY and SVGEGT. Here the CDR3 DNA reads TGTGCCAGCAGTTACTACCGGACTAGCGGTTACAATGAGCAGTTCTTC. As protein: CASSYYRTSGYNEQFF.

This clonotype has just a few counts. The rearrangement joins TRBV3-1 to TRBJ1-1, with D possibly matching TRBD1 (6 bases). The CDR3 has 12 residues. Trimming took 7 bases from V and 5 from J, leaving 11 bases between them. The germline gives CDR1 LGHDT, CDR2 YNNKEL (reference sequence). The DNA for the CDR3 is TGTGCCAGCACCAGAGGGGGTACTGAAGCTTTCTTT. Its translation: CASTRGGTEAFF.

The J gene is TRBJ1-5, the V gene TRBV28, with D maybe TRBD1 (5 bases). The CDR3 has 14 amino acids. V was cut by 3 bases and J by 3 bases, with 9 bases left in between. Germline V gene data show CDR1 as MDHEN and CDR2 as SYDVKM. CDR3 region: CASSFPTDNQPQHF. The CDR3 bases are TGTGCCAGCAGTTTTCCGACAGACAATCAGCCCCAGCATTTT.

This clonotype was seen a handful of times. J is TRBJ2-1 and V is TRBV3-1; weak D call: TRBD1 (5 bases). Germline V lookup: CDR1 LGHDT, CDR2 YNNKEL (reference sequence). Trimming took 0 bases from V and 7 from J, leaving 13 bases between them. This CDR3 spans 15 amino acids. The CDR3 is CASSQDPRVRNEQFF. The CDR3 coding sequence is TGTGCCAGCAGCCAAGATCCCAGGGTGCGTAATGAGCAGTTCTTC.

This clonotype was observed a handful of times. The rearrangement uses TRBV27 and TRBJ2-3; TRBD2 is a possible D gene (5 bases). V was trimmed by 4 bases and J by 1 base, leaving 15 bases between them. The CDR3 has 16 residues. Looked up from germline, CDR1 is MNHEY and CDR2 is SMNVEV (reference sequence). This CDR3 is CASSSWLDSRTDTQYF. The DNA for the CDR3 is TGTGCCAGCAGTTCCTGGTTGGACTCTCGCACAGATACGCAGTATTTT.

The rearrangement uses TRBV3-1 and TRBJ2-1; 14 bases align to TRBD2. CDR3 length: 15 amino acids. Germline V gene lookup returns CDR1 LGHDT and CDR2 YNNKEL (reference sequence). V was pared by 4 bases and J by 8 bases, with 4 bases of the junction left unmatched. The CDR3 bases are TGTGCCAGCAGCCTATGGACTAGCGGGGGGTATGAGCAGTTCTTC. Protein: CASSLWTSGGYEQFF.

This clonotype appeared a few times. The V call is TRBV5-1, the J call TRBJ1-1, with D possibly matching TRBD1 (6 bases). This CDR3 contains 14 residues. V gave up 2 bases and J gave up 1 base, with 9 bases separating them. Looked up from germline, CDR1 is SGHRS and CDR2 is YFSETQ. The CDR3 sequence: CASSFPGENTEAFF. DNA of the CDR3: TGCGCCAGCAGCTTCCCAGGGGAGAACACTGAAGCTTTCTTT.

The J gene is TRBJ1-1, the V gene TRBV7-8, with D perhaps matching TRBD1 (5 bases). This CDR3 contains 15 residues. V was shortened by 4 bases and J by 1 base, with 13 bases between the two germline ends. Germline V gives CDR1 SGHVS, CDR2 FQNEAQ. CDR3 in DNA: TGTGCCAGCAGCTACCGGAGGGACTGGAACACTGAAGCTTTCTTT. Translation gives CASSYRRDWNTEAFF. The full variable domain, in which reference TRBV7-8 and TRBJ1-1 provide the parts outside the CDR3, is GAGVSQSPRYKVAKRGQDVALRCDPISGHVSLFWYQQALGQGPEFLTYFQNEAQLDKSGLPSDRFFAERPEGSVSTLKIQRTQQEDSAVYLCASSYRRDWNTEAFFGQGTRLTVV.

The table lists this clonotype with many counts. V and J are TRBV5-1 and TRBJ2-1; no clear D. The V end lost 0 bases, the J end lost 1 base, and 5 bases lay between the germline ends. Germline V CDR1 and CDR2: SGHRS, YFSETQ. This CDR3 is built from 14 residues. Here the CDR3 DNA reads TGCGCCAGCAGCTTGGCCTTGTCCTACAATGAGCAGTTCTTC. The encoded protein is CASSLALSYNEQFF.

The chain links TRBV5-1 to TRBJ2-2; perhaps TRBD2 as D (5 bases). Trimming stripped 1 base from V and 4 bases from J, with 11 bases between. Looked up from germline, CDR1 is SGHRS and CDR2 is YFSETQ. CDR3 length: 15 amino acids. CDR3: CASSLMGVGTGELFF. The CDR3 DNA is TGCGCCAGCAGCTTGATGGGAGTCGGCACCGGGGAGCTGTTTTTT.

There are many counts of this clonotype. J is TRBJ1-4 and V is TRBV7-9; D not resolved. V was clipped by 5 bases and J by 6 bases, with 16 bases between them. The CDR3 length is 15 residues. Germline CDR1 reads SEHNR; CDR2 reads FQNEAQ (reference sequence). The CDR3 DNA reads TGTGCCAGCAGCCCCGGGCCCCCTGGGGATGAAAAACTGTTTTTT. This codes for CASSPGPPGDEKLFF.

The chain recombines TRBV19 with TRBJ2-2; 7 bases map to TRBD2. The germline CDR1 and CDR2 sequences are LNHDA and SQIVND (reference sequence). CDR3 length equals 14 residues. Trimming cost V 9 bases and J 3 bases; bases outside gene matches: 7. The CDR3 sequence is CASRSGADTGELFF. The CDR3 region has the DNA TGTGCCAGCAGGAGCGGGGCGGACACCGGGGAGCTGTTTTTT.